Following are 18 T cell receptor beta chains from one sample sequenced in a study of cytomegalovirus exposure and HLA in healthy donors. PCR involved 60 Vbeta and 13 Jbeta primers. Generated by immunoSEQ multiplex PCR, the TCRdb table keeps only in-frame clones and is missing some. The table has roughly 130,000 clones, about four fifths seen once. Sequences were obtained from PBMCs. The receptor source for this set is a woman aged 40 to 50 in good health and CMV-seronegative.

The chain employs TRBV5-4 and TRBJ2-7; TRBD1 agrees at 7 bases. The ends lost 3 bases at V and 5 bases at J; junction bases unmatched: 8. CDR3 size: 14 residues. Germline V gene lookup returns CDR1 SGHNT and CDR2 YYREEE (reference sequence). CDR3 DNA: TGTGCCAGCAGCTCTCTCGACAGGGTCCACGAGCAGTACTTC. Its translation is CASSSLDRVHEQYF.

This clone has only a few counts. The chain joins TRBV6-5 to TRBJ1-1; D possibly corresponds to TRBD1 (6 bases). V was trimmed by 8 bases and J by 4 bases, leaving 17 bases between them. CDR1 and CDR2 (germline): MNHEY, SVGAGI. The CDR3 has 14 residues. In DNA form, the CDR3 reads TGTGCCAGCTCCACGTCCAGGGGACCCACTGAAGCTTTCTTT. Amino acids: CASSTSRGPTEAFF.

The rearrangement joins TRBV2 to TRBJ1-1; 7 positions match TRBD1. The CDR3 spans 13 residues. J gave up 0 bases and V 10 bases, and 5 bases lay outside the gene matches. CDR1 and CDR2 from the germline V gene are SNHLY and FYNNEI. DNA of the CDR3: TGTGCCAATTCCCAGGGGGTGAACACTGAAGCTTTCTTT. Protein product: CANSQGVNTEAFF.

The rearrangement joins TRBV4-2 to TRBJ2-3; 7 bases align to TRBD2. The junction had 21 bases not matched to a gene; V was cut back by 4 bases and J by 2 bases. Germline V gene lookup returns CDR1 LGHNA and CDR2 YNFKEQ. The CDR3 totals 20 residues. The DNA for the CDR3 is TGTGCCAGCAGCCCCCTCCAATATCTGGGTAGCGGGCCCTTCACAGATACGCAGTATTTT. It translates to CASSPLQYLGSGPFTDTQYF.

This clone was found a few times. The rearrangement joins TRBV4-1 to TRBJ2-2; 10 nucleotides line up with TRBD1. The ends lost 0 bases at V and 6 bases at J; junction bases unmatched: 13. CDR3 length equals 19 residues. Per germline, CDR1 MGHRA and CDR2 YSYEKL. This CDR3 is CASSQDPPGTGARAGELFF. In DNA, the CDR3 is TGCGCCAGCAGCCAAGATCCTCCGGGGACAGGGGCCAGGGCCGGGGAGCTGTTTTTT.

The rearrangement uses TRBV2 and TRBJ2-3, with 12 bases lining up with TRBD2. Germline V gene data show CDR1 as SNHLY and CDR2 as FYNNEI. Unmatched junction bases numbered 9, after V lost 6 bases and J lost 5 bases. CDR3 length: 16 residues. CDR3 bases: TGTGCCAGCAGGCCTTCTAGCGGGGGGGAGTTAGATACGCAGTATTTT. This gives the protein CASRPSSGGELDTQYF.

The V call is TRBV7-2, the J call TRBJ2-3, with D maybe TRBD2 (5 bases). The germline CDR1 and CDR2 sequences are SGHTA and FQGNSA. Trimming stripped 6 bases from V and 3 bases from J, with 13 bases between. The CDR3 is made up of 14 amino acids. This CDR3 reads CASSSGGSTDTQYF. The CDR3 region has the DNA TGTGCCAGCAGTTCAGGTGGGAGTACAGATACGCAGTATTTT.

The chain is built from TRBV5-1 and TRBJ2-3; TRBD2 matches 8 bases. The J segment lost 5 bases and the V segment lost 2 bases, leaving 7 bases of the junction unmatched. Germline CDR1 SGHRS, CDR2 YFSETQ. The CDR3 spans 15 residues. The CDR3 protein is CASSLGGGRGDTQYF. The CDR3 DNA follows: TGCGCCAGCAGCTTAGGCGGGGGGCGAGGAGATACGCAGTATTTT.

V is TRBV29-1 and J is TRBJ2-7, with TRBD1 matching 9 bases. CDR3 length: 15 amino acids. In germline, CDR1 is SQVTM, CDR2 ANQGSEA. Germline trimming cut 5 bases from V and 0 bases from J; bases unmatched to any gene: 8. The CDR3 loop reads CSVYGRGQGSYEQYF. The DNA of the CDR3 is TGCAGCGTTTATGGGCGGGGACAGGGCTCCTACGAGCAGTACTTC.

The V gene is TRBV6-5, the J gene TRBJ1-4; maybe TRBD1 (6 bases). Germline-derived CDR1 and CDR2 are MNHEY and SVGAGI. The CDR3 extends over 13 amino acids. Trimming cost V 6 bases and J 6 bases, with 11 bases left between them. DNA for the CDR3: TGTGCCAGCAGAGCCCCAGGGGATGAAAAACTGTTTTTT. It codes for CASRAPGDEKLFF.

The chain joins TRBV7-9 to TRBJ2-1; 10 bases are a match to TRBD1. Germline lookup yields CDR1 SEHNR and CDR2 FQNEAQ (reference sequence). This CDR3 is 14 amino acids long. Germline trimming cut 4 bases from V and 8 bases from J; bases unmatched to any gene: 5. The CDR3 spells CASSSRGQGYEQFF. In DNA, the CDR3 is TGTGCCAGCAGCTCGCGGGGACAGGGGTATGAGCAGTTCTTC.

This sequence joins TRBV4-1 and TRBJ1-5; 8 nucleotides agree with TRBD1. Germline V gene sequence: CDR1 MGHRA, CDR2 YSYEKL. V lost 7 bases and J lost 2; bases outside the gene matches: 10. The CDR3 is made up of 16 amino acids. The CDR3 nucleotides read TGCGCCAGCAACATCGACAGGGGCGCAGGCAATCAGCCCCAGCATTTT. The encoded protein is CASNIDRGAGNQPQHF.

This rearrangement joins TRBV7-2 to TRBJ1-6; 9 bases map to TRBD1. Germline V gives CDR1 SGHTA, CDR2 FQGNSA. With 5 bases clipped from V and 5 bases from J, the junction kept 7 bases outside the gene matches. This CDR3 contains 16 residues. The CDR3 coding sequence is TGTGCCAGCAGCCTTCTGGGACAGGGCAATAATTCACCCCTCCACTTT. It specifies CASSLLGQGNNSPLHF.

This chain uses TRBV18 with TRBJ2-7; D gene unclear. This CDR3 comprises 14 residues. Germline-derived CDR1 and CDR2 are KGHSH and LQKENI. Trimming cost V 2 bases and J 0 bases, with 8 bases left between them. CDR3 nucleotides: TGTGCCAGCTCACCAAGCGCACGCTCCTACGAGCAGTACTTC. This sequence encodes CASSPSARSYEQYF.

V gene TRBV2 combines with J gene TRBJ1-2; 7 bases agree with TRBD1. After removal of 10 bases from V and 0 bases from J, the junction contained 8 bases not matched to a gene. Germline values: CDR1 SNHLY, CDR2 FYNNEI. This CDR3 has 14 residues. The CDR3 nucleotides read TGTGCCACCTACAGGGGAACCTCTAACTATGGCTACACCTTC. Amino acids: CATYRGTSNYGYTF.

CDR3 in amino acids: CASTGVTSGRAGETQYF. The DNA of the CDR3 is TGTGCCAGCACCGGGGTGACTAGCGGGAGGGCCGGTGAGACCCAGTACTTC. The gene calls are TRBV7-8 and TRBJ2-5; 14 nucleotides align to TRBD2. V lost 7 bases, J lost 5 bases, and 12 bases stayed unmatched. The germline gives CDR1 SGHVS, CDR2 FQNEAQ. The CDR3 has 17 amino acids.

The chain employs TRBV18 and TRBJ1-3; D uncertain. The CDR3 consists of 15 residues. Germline CDR1 and CDR2: KGHSH and LQKENI. V dropped 2 bases and J dropped 0 bases, with 8 bases sitting between them. DNA for the CDR3: TGTGCCAGCTCACCAGTTGAGGGCTCTGGAAACACCATATATTTT. It specifies CASSPVEGSGNTIYF.

This sequence joins TRBV10-3 and TRBJ2-1; maybe TRBD1 (6 bases). V gave up 9 bases and J gave up 9 bases, with 12 bases separating them. CDR3 size: 11 residues. Germline V CDR1 and CDR2: ENHRY, SYGVKD. The CDR3 DNA follows: TGTGCCATGGGAACAGGGCCTGAGCAGTTCTTC. Encoded protein: CAMGTGPEQFF.